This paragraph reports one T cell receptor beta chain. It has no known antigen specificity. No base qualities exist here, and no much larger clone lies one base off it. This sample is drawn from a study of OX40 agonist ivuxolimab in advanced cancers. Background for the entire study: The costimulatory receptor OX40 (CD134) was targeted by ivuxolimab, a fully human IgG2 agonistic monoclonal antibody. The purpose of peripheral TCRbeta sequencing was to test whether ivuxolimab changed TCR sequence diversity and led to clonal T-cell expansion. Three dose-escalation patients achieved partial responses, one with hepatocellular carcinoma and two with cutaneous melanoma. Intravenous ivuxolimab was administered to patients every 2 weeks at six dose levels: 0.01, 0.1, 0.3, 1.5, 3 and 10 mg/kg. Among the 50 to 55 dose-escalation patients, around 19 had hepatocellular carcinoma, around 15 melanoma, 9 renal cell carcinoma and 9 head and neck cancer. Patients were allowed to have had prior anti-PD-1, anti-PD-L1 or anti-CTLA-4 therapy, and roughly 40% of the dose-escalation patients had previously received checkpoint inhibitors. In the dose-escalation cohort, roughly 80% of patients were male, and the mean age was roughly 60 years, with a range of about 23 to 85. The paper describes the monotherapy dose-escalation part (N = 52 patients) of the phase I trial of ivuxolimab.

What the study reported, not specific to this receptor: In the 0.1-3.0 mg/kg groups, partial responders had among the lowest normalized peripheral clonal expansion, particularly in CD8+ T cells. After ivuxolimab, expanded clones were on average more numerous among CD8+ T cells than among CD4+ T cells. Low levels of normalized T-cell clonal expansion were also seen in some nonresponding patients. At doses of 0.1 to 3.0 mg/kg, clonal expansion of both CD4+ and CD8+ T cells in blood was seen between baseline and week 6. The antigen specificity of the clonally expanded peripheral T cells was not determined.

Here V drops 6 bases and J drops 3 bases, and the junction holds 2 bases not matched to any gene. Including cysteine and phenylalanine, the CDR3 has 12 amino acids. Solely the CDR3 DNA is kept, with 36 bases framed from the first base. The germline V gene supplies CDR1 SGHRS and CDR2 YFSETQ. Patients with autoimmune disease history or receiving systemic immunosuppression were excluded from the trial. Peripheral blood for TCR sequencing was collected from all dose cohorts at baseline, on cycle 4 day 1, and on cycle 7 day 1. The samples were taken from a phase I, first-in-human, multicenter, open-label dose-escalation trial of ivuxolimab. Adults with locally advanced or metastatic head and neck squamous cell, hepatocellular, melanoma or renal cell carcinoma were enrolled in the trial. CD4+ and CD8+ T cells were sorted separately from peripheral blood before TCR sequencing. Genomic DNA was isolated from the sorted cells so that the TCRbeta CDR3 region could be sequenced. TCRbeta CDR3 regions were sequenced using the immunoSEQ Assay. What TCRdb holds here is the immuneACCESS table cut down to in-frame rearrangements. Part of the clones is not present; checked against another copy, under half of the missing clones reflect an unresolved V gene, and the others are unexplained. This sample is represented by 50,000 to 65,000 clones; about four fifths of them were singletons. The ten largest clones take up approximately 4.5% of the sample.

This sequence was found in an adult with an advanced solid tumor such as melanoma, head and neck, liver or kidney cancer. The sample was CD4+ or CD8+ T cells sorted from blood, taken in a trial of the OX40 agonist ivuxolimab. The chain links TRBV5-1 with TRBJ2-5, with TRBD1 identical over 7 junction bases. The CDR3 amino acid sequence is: CASTTGEETQYF. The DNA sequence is TGCGCCAGCACTACAGGGGAAGAGACCCAGTACTTC.